This T cell receptor (beta chain) was recovered during a study of human T cells and chemical hapten exposure. Described time point: pre-sensitization, week 0. Treatment: therapeutic diphenylcyclopropenone sensitization with weekly scalp DPC. TCRdb used MiXCR to reprocess the RACE reads, holding one entry per CDR3 protein. In the table there are more than 250,000 distinct CDR3 sequences, about 9% of which are singletons. This clonotype was counted ten times or more. The source material was whole blood, sampled in connection with sensitization to the hapten diphenylcyclopropenone (DPC). The sequence derives from a woman aged 40 to 49 with alopecia areata. Some clones in this sample may be carry-over from other donors' samples.

In DNA form, the CDR3 reads TGTGCCAGCAGCGTGGGACAGACCAACACTGAAGCTTTCTTT. Its protein is CASSVGQTNTEAFF. This chain links TRBV7-9 with TRBJ1-1; TRBD1 agrees at 7 bases. Germline V lookup: CDR1 SEHNR, CDR2 FQNEAQ (reference sequence). The CDR3 extends over 14 amino acids. Trimming at V came to 5 bases and at J to 2 bases, leaving 5 bases not matched to a gene.